The sequence of this T cell receptor beta chain was determined in a study of T cells in localized non-small cell lung cancer. This table comes from immunoSEQ multiplex PCR, and its TCRdb copy is limited to in-frame clones, with some not included. In the table there are over 30,000 clones, 80% to 90% of which are singletons. The source of this sequence is a male donor aged 60 or over with stage III lung adenocarcinoma. Sample: peripheral blood, taken before any cancer treatment.

The CDR3 coding sequence is TGTGCCAGCTCGGGGGCCGTCCAGGGGAATCAGCCCCAGCATTTT. Translation: CASSGAVQGNQPQHF. The rearrangement joins TRBV6-1 to TRBJ1-5, with TRBD1 as a possible D gene (6 bases). Germline V lookup: CDR1 MNHNS, CDR2 SASEGT. Trimming removed 8 bases from V and 4 bases from J, with 18 bases in between. The CDR3 loop spans 15 amino acids.